Listed here are 7 T cell receptor beta chains from one sample, sequenced in a study of shared clonotypes between healthy human individuals. Produced via immunoSEQ multiplex PCR; TCRdb's table is partial and in-frame only. In the table there are roughly 2,000,000 clones, approximately 95% of which are singletons. CD8 cells regarded as naive lacked CD45RO, were positively chosen for CCR7, and omitted terminally differentiated effector memory CD45RA+ cells. Sequenced sample: naive CD8+ T cells sorted from blood. The receptors derive from a man aged 18-30 years in good health.

The J gene is TRBJ1-2, the V gene TRBV5-4, with 11 nucleotides matching TRBD1. The CDR3 sequence is 14 residues long. J lost 3 bases, V lost 4 bases, and 2 bases had no gene match. The V gene's germline CDR1 is SGHNT and CDR2 YYREEE (reference sequence). Here the CDR3 DNA reads TGTGCCAGCAGCCGGGACAGGGGGGACTATGGCTACACCTTC. Protein product: CASSRDRGDYGYTF.

The gene calls are TRBV27 and TRBJ1-6; perhaps TRBD1 as D (6 bases). The germline V gene has CDR1 MNHEY and CDR2 SMNVEV (reference sequence). Trimming shortened V by 8 bases and J by 8 bases, and 22 bases separated the two germline ends. The CDR3 runs 16 residues. The CDR3 nucleotides are TGTGCCAGCTCCGTGGCCGGGGGCCTTAATTATTCACCCCTCCACTTT. It specifies CASSVAGGLNYSPLHF.

V and J are TRBV5-4 and TRBJ2-1; the match to TRBD1 covers 8 bases. Trimming took 0 bases from V and 5 from J; bases not matched to a gene: 13. This CDR3 is 18 amino acids long. Per germline, CDR1 SGHNT and CDR2 YYREEE (reference sequence). The CDR3 spells CASSLGPGQASGHNEQFF. CDR3 DNA sequence: TGTGCCAGCAGCTTGGGTCCGGGACAGGCCTCGGGACACAATGAGCAGTTCTTC.

The chain couples TRBV4-3 to TRBJ2-2, with D perhaps matching TRBD2 (6 bases). This CDR3 has 18 residues. V was clipped by 0 bases and J by 2 bases, with 16 bases between them. Per germline, CDR1 LGHNA and CDR2 YSLEER. CDR3 sequence reads: CASSQDSRGSGNTGELFF. The CDR3 nucleotides are TGCGCCAGCAGCCAAGATAGCCGGGGTAGCGGTAACACCGGGGAGCTGTTTTTT.

The chain uses TRBV15 and TRBJ2-3; no clear D. Germline CDR1 LNHNV, CDR2 YYDKDF (reference sequence). The CDR3 runs to 13 residues. V was pared by 6 bases and J by 2 bases, with 9 bases between. The CDR3 nucleotides read TGTGCCACCAGTACTGATTACACAGATACGCAGTATTTT. Protein: CATSTDYTDTQYF.

In its sample, this clone was seen once. CDR3 loop: CASSEGASTYEQYF. For the CDR3, the DNA is TGTGCCAGCAGCGAGGGGGCCTCAACCTACGAGCAGTACTTC. The chain uses TRBV5-6 and TRBJ2-7, with 7 positions matching TRBD1. V shed 4 bases, J shed 2 bases, and the junction held 6 bases outside the gene matches. The CDR3 is 14 amino acids. The V gene's germline CDR1 is SGHDT and CDR2 YYEEEE. The full variable domain, in which reference TRBV5-6 and TRBJ2-7 provide the parts outside the CDR3, is DAGVTQSPTHLIKTRGQQVTLRCSPKSGHDTVSWYQQALGQGPQFIFQYYEEEERQRGNFPDRFSGHQFPNYSSELNVNALLLGDSALYLCASSEGASTYEQYFGPGTRLTVT.

The genes are TRBV7-9 and TRBJ1-4; D may be TRBD1 (5 bases). This CDR3 region has 14 residues. The germline V and J ends were trimmed by 6 bases and 5 bases, with 13 bases remaining between them. The germline V gene has CDR1 SEHNR and CDR2 FQNEAQ (reference sequence). The CDR3 DNA reads TGTGCCAGCAGTAACCGGGACGGAAATGAAAAACTGTTTTTT. Translated: CASSNRDGNEKLFF.